The T cell receptor beta chain under discussion was sequenced for a study of blood T cell repertoires in COVID-19. Study information: All recovered Cohort 3 donors got two negative PCRs, got clearance, or saw symptom resolution.

The CDR3 extends over 14 amino acids. The V segment lost 5 bases and the J segment 7 bases; nucleotides outside the gene matches: 6. Germline V gene data show CDR1 as SGHTA and CDR2 as FQGNSA. Repertoires were generated with immunoSEQ multiplex PCR, while TCRdb's copy carries only in-frame clones and drops some. In the table there are roughly 210,000 clones, around 86% of which are singletons. The source of this sequence is a man between 25 and 39 years old in a cohort exposed to, infected with or recovered from COVID-19 (not recorded which). Sequenced material: PBMCs or T cells enriched from blood (not recorded which). This sequence joins TRBV7-2 and TRBJ2-2, with 8 bases aligning to TRBD1. The CDR3 here is CASSITGGRGELFF. DNA for the CDR3: TGTGCCAGCAGCATTACAGGGGGGCGCGGGGAGCTGTTTTTT.